This entry lists 17 T cell receptor beta chains sequenced from one sample in a study of OX40 agonist ivuxolimab in advanced cancers. TCRdb's copy holds only in-frame clones and misses some; the assay was immunoSEQ multiplex PCR. The sample includes 35,000 to 45,000 clones, 82% of them seen just once. Sequencing used CD4+ or CD8+ T cells sorted from blood, obtained in a trial of the OX40 agonist ivuxolimab. These receptors were obtained from an adult with an advanced solid tumor such as melanoma, head and neck, liver or kidney cancer.

V usage is TRBV19 and J usage is TRBJ2-2, with TRBD2 identical over 10 bases. This CDR3 has 14 amino acids. Germline V gene data show CDR1 as LNHDA and CDR2 as SQIVND (reference sequence). V lost 4 bases, J lost 5 bases, and 1 base stayed unmatched. The CDR3 sequence is CASSTGLATGELFF. CDR3 nucleotides: TGTGCCAGTAGTACGGGACTAGCGACCGGGGAGCTGTTTTTT.

This clone was seen only a few times. The V gene is TRBV9, the J gene TRBJ1-2; D gene unclear. The germline gives CDR1 SGDLS, CDR2 YYNGEE. The CDR3 loop spans 14 amino acids. With 0 bases removed from V and 4 bases from J, the gap between germline ends came to 10 bases. CDR3 region: CASSVDLSSYGYTF. As DNA, the CDR3 is TGTGCCAGCAGCGTAGACCTCAGCTCCTATGGCTACACCTTC.

About this clone itself: The sample has other DNA sequences that encode this CDR3 too. This chain links TRBV11-1 with TRBJ1-1, with D perhaps matching TRBD1 (6 bases). Trimming cost V 5 bases and J 8 bases, with 15 bases left between them. Per the germline V gene, CDR1 is SGHAT and CDR2 is FQDESV (reference sequence). This CDR3 contains 13 residues. The CDR3 sequence is CASSHPDRREAFF. The CDR3 coding sequence is TGTGCCAGCAGCCACCCAGACAGGAGAGAAGCTTTCTTT.

The chain couples TRBV2 to TRBJ2-2, with TRBD1 matching 8 bases. Germline V gene lookup returns CDR1 SNHLY and CDR2 FYNNEI. This CDR3 is built from 15 residues. V trimming: 6 bases; J trimming: 0 bases; junction bases outside the gene matches: 3. The CDR3 coding sequence is TGTGCCAGCAGGGACAGGGTCCCGAACACCGGGGAGCTGTTTTTT. It is translated as CASRDRVPNTGELFF.

The chain employs TRBV6-5 and TRBJ1-5; D not certain. Trimming left V 7 bases short and J 6 bases short, with 16 bases between. The CDR3 consists of 14 residues. Germline CDR1 MNHEY, CDR2 SVGAGI. DNA of the CDR3: TGTGCCAGCAATAAGGGAGGACTGGGTCAGCCCCAGCATTTT. Translating it yields CASNKGGLGQPQHF.

This clone was counted a few times. V is TRBV15 and J is TRBJ2-2; the D gene could be TRBD1 or TRBD2 (6 bases each). CDR1 LNHNV and CDR2 YYDKDF come from the germline V gene (reference sequence). V gave up 4 bases and J gave up 2 bases, with 11 bases separating them. The CDR3 spans 15 residues. CDR3 DNA sequence: TGTGCCACCAGCAAGGGGGGAGCTAACACCGGGGAGCTGTTTTTT. Residues: CATSKGGANTGELFF.

V is TRBV9 and J is TRBJ2-5, with 7 bases fitting TRBD2. The V and J ends lost 0 bases and 5 bases, in that order; junction bases with no gene match: 4. Germline CDR1 SGDLS, CDR2 YYNGEE. This CDR3 region has 14 residues. The CDR3 is CASSVVGSGETQYF. CDR3 bases: TGTGCCAGCAGCGTAGTTGGTAGCGGGGAGACCCAGTACTTC.

This clone was recorded only once. The chain's CDR3 is CASSLLDNNGYTF. In DNA form, the CDR3 reads TGTGCCAGCAGTTTATTGGACAATAATGGCTACACCTTC. This chain connects TRBV28 to TRBJ1-2, with D possibly matching TRBD1 (5 bases). This CDR3 contains 13 residues. V was shortened by 1 base and J by 6 bases, with 9 bases between the two germline ends. Germline values: CDR1 MDHEN, CDR2 SYDVKM.

The chain couples TRBV7-9 to TRBJ2-5; D uncertain. Germline-derived CDR1 and CDR2 are SEHNR and FQNEAQ (reference sequence). V lost 4 bases to trimming and J lost 1 base, with 1 base between them. The CDR3 is 11 residues long. The CDR3 nucleotides read TGTGCCAGCAGCTCCCAAGAGACCCAGTACTTC. Translation: CASSSQETQYF.

This clone was counted once. The chain recombines TRBV19 with TRBJ2-1; 7 bases fit TRBD1. With V trimmed by 3 bases and J by 4 bases, 6 bases remained unmatched. Germline-derived CDR1 and CDR2 are LNHDA and SQIVND (reference sequence). CDR3 length: 15 amino acids. CDR3 nucleotides: TGTGCCAGTAGTATTAGGGACAGCCCATACAATGAGCAGTTCTTC. It translates to CASSIRDSPYNEQFF.

The CDR3 DNA reads as TGTGCCAGCAGCTTGGCCCGACTAGCGGGGGGGCGGGAGACCCAGTACTTC. Protein sequence: CASSLARLAGGRETQYF. The chain employs TRBV5-6 and TRBJ2-5; 14 nucleotides align to TRBD2. Unmatched junction bases numbered 6, after V lost 0 bases and J lost 5 bases. This CDR3 has 17 amino acids. Germline loops: CDR1 SGHDT, CDR2 YYEEEE.

The chain recombines TRBV13 with TRBJ2-6, with D perhaps assigned TRBD1 or TRBD2 (6 bases each). Germline loops: CDR1 PRHDT, CDR2 FYEKMQ (reference sequence). Trimming took off 1 base at V and 2 bases at J, with 12 bases between the two ends. The CDR3 is 17 residues long. CDR3 nucleotides: TGTGCCAGCAGCTTAGCCGTGGGGGGCGCTGGGGCCAACGTCCTGACTTTC. Translation gives CASSLAVGGAGANVLTF. Based on the CDR3 plus reference TRBV13 and TRBJ2-6, the full variable domain is AAGVIQSPRHLIKEKRETATLKCYPIPRHDTVYWYQQGPGQDPQFLISFYEKMQSDKGSIPDRFSAQQFSDYHSELNMSSLELGDSALYFCASSLAVGGAGANVLTFGAGSRLTVL.

In this sample, this clone turned up a few times. The chain recombines TRBV18 with TRBJ2-3; D is unresolved. The CDR3 runs 13 residues. V was trimmed by 3 bases and J by 0 bases, leaving 4 bases between them. The germline gives CDR1 KGHSH, CDR2 LQKENI. CDR3 coding DNA: TGTGCCAGCTCACCCAGTAGCACAGATACGCAGTATTTT. It yields the protein CASSPSSTDTQYF.

The chain uses TRBV5-1 and TRBJ2-5, with 7 positions matching TRBD1. Germline CDR1 reads SGHRS; CDR2 reads YFSETQ. V shed 4 bases and J 4 bases; nucleotides not matched to a gene: 10. This CDR3 comprises 15 residues. CDR3 amino acids: CASSHPTGWGETQYF. CDR3 sequence (DNA): TGCGCCAGCAGCCACCCGACAGGGTGGGGAGAGACCCAGTACTTC.

Written as DNA, the CDR3 is TGTGCCAGCTCACCCCAGCACACCGGGGAGCTGTTTTTT. Translation gives CASSPQHTGELFF. This chain joins TRBV18 and TRBJ2-2, with D hard to call. Germline loops: CDR1 KGHSH, CDR2 LQKENI. This CDR3 region has 13 residues. V was shortened by 3 bases and J by 3 bases, with 5 bases between the two germline ends.

The rearrangement uses TRBV6-5 and TRBJ1-5, with 8 bases matching TRBD1. Trimming cost V 0 bases and J 5 bases; bases outside gene matches: 6. The V gene's germline CDR1 is MNHEY and CDR2 SVGAGI. There are 16 residues in the CDR3. DNA of the CDR3: TGTGCCAGCAGTTACTCGAGCAGGGGGCAGGATCAGCCCCAGCATTTT. The encoded protein is CASSYSSRGQDQPQHF.

This chain connects TRBV29-1 to TRBJ2-7; no firm D call. This CDR3 spans 11 amino acids. V was trimmed by 6 bases and J by 2 bases, leaving 8 bases between them. Germline values: CDR1 SQVTM, CDR2 ANQGSEA. CDR3 loop: CSVGRTYEQYF. The CDR3 nucleotides read TGCAGCGTGGGCAGGACCTACGAGCAGTACTTC.